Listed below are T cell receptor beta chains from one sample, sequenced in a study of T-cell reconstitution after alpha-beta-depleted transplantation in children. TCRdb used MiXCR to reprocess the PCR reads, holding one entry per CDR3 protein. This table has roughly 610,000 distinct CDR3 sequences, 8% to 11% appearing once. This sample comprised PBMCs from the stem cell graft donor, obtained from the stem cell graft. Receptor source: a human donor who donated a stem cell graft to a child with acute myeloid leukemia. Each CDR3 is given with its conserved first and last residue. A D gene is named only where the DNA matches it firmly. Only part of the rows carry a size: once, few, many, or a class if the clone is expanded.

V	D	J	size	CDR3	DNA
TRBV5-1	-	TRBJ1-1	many	CASSLDSEAFF	TGCGCCAGCAGCCTCGACAGTGAAGCTTTCTTT
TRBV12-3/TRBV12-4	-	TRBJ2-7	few	CASSLAGAPTYEQYF	TGTGCCAGCAGTTTAGCGGGAGCGCCCACCTACGAGCAGTACTTC
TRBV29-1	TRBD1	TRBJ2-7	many	CSVLTGGAYEQYF	TGCAGCGTCCTTACAGGGGGCGCATACGAGCAGTACTTC
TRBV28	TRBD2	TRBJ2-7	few	CASSLSEVGTSGRSSSYEQYF	TGTGCCAGCAGTTTGTCCGAGGTAGGGACTAGCGGGAGGTCCAGCTCCTACGAGCAGTACTTC
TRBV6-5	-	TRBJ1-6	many	CASMGTGSYNSPLHF	TGTGCCAGCATGGGTACAGGCTCCTATAATTCACCCCTCCACTTT
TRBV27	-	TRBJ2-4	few	CAIRPRGMGKNIQYF	TGTGCCATCCGACCGAGAGGGATGGGCAAAAACATTCAGTACTTC
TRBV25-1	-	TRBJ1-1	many	CASSELGTYEAFF	TGTGCCAGCAGTGAATTAGGAACCTATGAAGCTTTCTTT
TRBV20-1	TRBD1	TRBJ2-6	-	CSALRGPYSGANVLTF	TGCAGTGCTCTTAGGGGGCCTTACTCTGGGGCCAACGTCCTGACTTTC
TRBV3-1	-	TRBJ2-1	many	CASSQDRVGTPGVGEQFF	TGTGCCAGCAGCCAAGATAGAGTTGGGACTCCAGGGGTAGGTGAGCAGTTCTTC
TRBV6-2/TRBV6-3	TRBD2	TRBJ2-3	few	CASSYFASGRTGTDTQYF	TGTGCCAGCAGTTACTTCGCTAGCGGGAGGACTGGTACAGATACGCAGTATTTT
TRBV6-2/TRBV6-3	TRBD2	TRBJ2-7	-	CASSYSSKRTSGLYEQYF	TGTGCCAGCAGTTACTCGAGTAAGAGGACTAGCGGTCTCTACGAGCAGTATTTC
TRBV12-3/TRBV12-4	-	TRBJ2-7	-	CASSSGLPSGEQYF	TGTGCCAGCAGTTCTGGACTCCCCTCGGGCGAGCAGTACTTC
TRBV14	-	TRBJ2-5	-	CASSQSGSLGGETQYF	TGTGCCAGCAGCCAATCGGGATCTCTAGGAGGAGAGACCCAGTACTTC
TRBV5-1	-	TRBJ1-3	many	CASSLEGGGNTIYF	TGCGCCAGCAGCTTGGAAGGCGGCGGAAACACCATATATTTT
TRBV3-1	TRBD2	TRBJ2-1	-	CASTESSGREFEQFF	TGTGCCAGCACCGAATCTAGCGGGAGGGAGTTCGAGCAGTTCTTC
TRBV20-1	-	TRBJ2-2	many	CSARGAANTGELFF	TGCAGTGCTAGAGGCGCGGCGAACACCGGGGAGCTGTTTTTT
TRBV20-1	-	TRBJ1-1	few	CSASRDAQEAFF	TGCAGTGCTAGCCGGGACGCCCAGGAGGCTTTCTTT
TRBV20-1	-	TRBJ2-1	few	CSAQQGSYNEQFF	TGCAGTGCCCAGCAGGGGTCCTACAATGAGCAGTTCTTC
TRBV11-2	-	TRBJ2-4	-	CASSVATGRNIQYF	TGTGCCAGCAGCGTCGCGACAGGGAGGAACATTCAGTACTTC
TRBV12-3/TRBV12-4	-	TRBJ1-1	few	CASSLGPSGEAFF	TGTGCCAGCAGTTTGGGACCAAGTGGTGAAGCTTTCTTT
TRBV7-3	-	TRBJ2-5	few	CASSPGIPATQYF	TGTGCCAGCAGCCCGGGAATTCCGGCGACCCAGTACTTC
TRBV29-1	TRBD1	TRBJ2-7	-	CSAGADRGIYEQYF	TGCAGCGCCGGAGCGGACAGGGGGATATACGAGCAGTACTTC
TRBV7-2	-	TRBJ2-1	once	CASSSRSSWVYNEQFF	TGTGCCAGCAGCTCCCGGTCTAGCTGGGTTTACAATGAGCAGTTCTTC
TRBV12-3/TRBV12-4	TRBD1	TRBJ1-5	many	CASSLGDRGWDQPQHF	TGTGCCAGCAGTTTGGGGGACAGGGGGTGGGATCAGCCCCAGCATTTT
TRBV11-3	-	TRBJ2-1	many	CASSLVQGSEQFF	TGTGCCAGCAGCTTAGTACAGGGAAGTGAGCAGTTCTTC
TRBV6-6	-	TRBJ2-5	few	CASLAGSWETQYF	TGTGCCAGTCTGGCCGGGAGTTGGGAGACCCAGTACTTC
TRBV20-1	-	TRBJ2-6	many	CSAEWAGANVLTF	TGCAGTGCAGAGTGGGCTGGGGCCAACGTCCTGACTTTC
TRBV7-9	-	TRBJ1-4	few	CASSPLGEKLFF	TGTGCCAGCAGCCCCCTAGGAGAAAAACTGTTTTTT
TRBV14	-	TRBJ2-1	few	CASSQLGARNYNEQFF	TGTGCCAGCAGCCAATTGGGGGCTCGAAACTACAATGAGCAGTTCTTC
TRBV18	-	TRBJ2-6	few	CASSPPAGANVLTF	TGTGCCAGCTCACCACCGGCTGGGGCCAACGTCCTGACTTTC